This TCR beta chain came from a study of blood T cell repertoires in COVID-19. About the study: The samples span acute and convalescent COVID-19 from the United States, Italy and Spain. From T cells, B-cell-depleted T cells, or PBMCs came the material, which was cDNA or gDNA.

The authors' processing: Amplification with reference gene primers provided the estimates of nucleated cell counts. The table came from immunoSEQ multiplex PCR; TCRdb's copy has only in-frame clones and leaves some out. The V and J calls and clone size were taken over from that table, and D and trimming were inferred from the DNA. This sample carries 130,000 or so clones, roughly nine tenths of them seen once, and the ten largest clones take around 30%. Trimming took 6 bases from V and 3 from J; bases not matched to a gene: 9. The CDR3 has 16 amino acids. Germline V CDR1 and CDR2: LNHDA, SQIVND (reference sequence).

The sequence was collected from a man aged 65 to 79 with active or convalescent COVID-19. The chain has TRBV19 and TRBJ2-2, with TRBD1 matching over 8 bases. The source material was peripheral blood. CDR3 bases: TGTGCCAGTAGGGGGGCGACACAGGGGGACACCGGGGAGCTGTTTTTT. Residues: CASRGATQGDTGELFF.